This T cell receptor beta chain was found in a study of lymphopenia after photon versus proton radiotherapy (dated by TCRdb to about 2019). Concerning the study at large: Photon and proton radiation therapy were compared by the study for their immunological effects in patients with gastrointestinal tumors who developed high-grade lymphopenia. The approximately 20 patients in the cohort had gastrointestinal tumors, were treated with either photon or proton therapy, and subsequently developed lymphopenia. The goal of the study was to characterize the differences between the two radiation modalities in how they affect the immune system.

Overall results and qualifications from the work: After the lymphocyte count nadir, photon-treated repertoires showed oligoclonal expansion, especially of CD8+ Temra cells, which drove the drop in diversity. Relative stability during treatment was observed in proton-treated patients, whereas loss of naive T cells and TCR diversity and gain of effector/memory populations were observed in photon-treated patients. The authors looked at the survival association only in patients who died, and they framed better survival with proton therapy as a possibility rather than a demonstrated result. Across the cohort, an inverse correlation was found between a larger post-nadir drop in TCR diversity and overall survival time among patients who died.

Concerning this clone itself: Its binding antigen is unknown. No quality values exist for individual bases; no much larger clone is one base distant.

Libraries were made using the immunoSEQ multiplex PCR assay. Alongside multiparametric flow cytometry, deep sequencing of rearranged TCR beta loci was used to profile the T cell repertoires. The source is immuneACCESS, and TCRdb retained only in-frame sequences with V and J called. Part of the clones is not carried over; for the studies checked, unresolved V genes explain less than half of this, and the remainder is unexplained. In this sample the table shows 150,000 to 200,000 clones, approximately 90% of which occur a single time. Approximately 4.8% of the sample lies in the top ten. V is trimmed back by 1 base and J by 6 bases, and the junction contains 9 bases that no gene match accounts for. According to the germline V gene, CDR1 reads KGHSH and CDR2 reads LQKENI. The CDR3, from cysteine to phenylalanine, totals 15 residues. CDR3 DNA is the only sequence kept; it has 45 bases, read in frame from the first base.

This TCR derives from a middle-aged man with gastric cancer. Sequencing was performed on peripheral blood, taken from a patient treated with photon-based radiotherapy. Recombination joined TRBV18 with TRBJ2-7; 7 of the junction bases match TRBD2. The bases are TGTGCCAGCTCACCACGGAGGGAGGGCCTGACCGAGCAGTACTTC. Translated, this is CASSPRREGLTEQYF. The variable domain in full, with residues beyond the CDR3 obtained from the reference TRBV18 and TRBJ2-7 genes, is NAGVMQNPRHLVRRRGQEARLRCSPMKGHSHVYWYRQLPEEGLKFMVYLQKENIIDESGMPKERFSAEFPKEGPSILRIQQVVRGDSAAYFCASSPRREGLTEQYFGPGTRLTVT.